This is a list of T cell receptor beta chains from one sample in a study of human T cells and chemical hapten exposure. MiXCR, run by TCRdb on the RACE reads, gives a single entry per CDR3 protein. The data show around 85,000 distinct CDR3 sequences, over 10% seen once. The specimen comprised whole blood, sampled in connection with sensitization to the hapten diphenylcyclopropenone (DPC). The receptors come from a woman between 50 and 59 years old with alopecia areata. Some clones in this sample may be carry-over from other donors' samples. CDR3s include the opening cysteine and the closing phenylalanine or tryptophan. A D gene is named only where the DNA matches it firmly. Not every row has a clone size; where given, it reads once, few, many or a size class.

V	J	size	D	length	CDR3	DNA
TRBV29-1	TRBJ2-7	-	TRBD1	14	CSAKETGHGYEQYF	TGCAGCGCCAAGGAGACAGGGCACGGCTACGAGCAGTACTTC
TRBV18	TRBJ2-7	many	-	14	CASSPFFRGSEQYF	TGTGCCAGCTCACCTTTTTTCCGAGGTAGCGAGCAGTACTTC
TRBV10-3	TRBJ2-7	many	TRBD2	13	CAISGTSGNEQYF	TGTGCCATCAGTGGGACTAGCGGGAACGAGCAGTACTTC
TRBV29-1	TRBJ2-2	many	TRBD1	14	CSVRTGANTGELFF	TGCAGCGTTCGAACAGGGGCGAACACCGGGGAGCTGTTTTTT
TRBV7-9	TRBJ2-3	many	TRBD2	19	CASSRSAGGLAGAGDTQYF	TGTGCCAGCAGCAGATCGGCCGGCGGTCTAGCGGGAGCGGGAGATACGCAGTATTTT
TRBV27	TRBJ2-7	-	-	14	CASSLSRVSYEQYF	TGTGCCAGCAGTTTATCGAGGGTTTCCTACGAGCAGTACTTC
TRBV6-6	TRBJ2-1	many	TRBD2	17	CASSNPPSGILYNEQFF	TGTGCCAGCAGCAACCCGCCCAGCGGGATATTATACAATGAGCAGTTCTTC
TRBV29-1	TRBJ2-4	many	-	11	CSVAPGNIQYF	TGCAGCGTTGCTCCAGGAAACATTCAGTACTTC
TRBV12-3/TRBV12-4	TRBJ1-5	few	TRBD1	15	CASRAHGTGDQPQHF	TGTGCCAGCAGGGCCCATGGGACAGGGGATCAGCCCCAGCATTTT
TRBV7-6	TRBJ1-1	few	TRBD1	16	CASSFGTGGPNTEAFF	TGTGCCAGCAGCTTCGGGACAGGGGGGCCTAACACTGAAGCTTTCTTT
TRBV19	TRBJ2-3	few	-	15	CASSIEWESTDTQYF	TGTGCCAGTAGTATAGAGTGGGAGAGCACAGATACGCAGTATTTT
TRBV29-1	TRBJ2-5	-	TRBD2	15	CSVEGTSGIQETQYF	TGCAGCGTTGAGGGGACTAGCGGGATCCAAGAGACCCAGTACTTC
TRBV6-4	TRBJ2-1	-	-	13	CASSLSGYNEQFF	TGTGCCAGCAGCCTAAGTGGGTACAATGAGCAGTTCTTC
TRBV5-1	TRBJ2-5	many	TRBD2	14	CARISGRRQETQYF	TGCGCCAGAATTAGCGGGAGGAGACAAGAGACCCAGTACTTC
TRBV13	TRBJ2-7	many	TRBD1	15	CASSRTGTGAYEQYF	TGTGCCAGCAGCAGAACCGGGACAGGGGCCTACGAGCAGTACTTC
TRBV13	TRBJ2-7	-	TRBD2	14	CASSRLADSYEQYF	TGTGCCAGCAGCCGACTAGCGGACTCCTACGAGCAGTACTTC
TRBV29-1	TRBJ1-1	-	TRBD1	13	CSVDHGQGLEAFF	TGCAGCGTTGACCATGGACAGGGCTTAGAAGCTTTCTTT
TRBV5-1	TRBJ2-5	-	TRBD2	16	CASSPRTSRYQETQYF	TGCGCCAGCAGCCCTCGGACTAGCCGCTACCAAGAGACCCAGTACTTC
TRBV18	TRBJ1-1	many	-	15	CASSRINGELGEAFF	TGTGCCAGCTCTAGGATTAATGGAGAGTTGGGTGAAGCTTTCTTT
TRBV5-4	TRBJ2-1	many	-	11	CASSPGSEQFF	TGTGCCAGCAGCCCAGGGTCTGAGCAGTTCTTC
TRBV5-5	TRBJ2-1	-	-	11	CASSIYNEQFF	TGTGCCAGCAGCATCTACAATGAGCAGTTCTTC
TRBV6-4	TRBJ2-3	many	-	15	CASSDSKRNTDTQYF	TGTGCCAGCAGTGACTCGAAACGGAACACAGATACGCAGTATTTT
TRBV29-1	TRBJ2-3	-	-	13	CSVRRSSTDTQYF	TGCAGCGTCAGGCGGTCTAGCACAGATACGCAGTATTTT